This TCR beta chain was identified in a study of blood T cell repertoires in COVID-19. The table came from immunoSEQ multiplex PCR; TCRdb's copy has only in-frame clones and leaves some out. Found here are approximately 130,000 clones, around 89% of them singletons; the top ten hold 1.5%. V gave up 3 bases and J gave up 7 bases; unmatched junction bases: 5. CDR3 length: 15 amino acids. Germline V CDR1 and CDR2: SGHNT, YYREEE (reference sequence). This clone showed up just once. The chain recombines TRBV5-4 with TRBJ2-4; 12 bases fit TRBD1. This TCR was recovered from a human donor in a cohort sampled during active COVID-19. Material: peripheral blood. This chain's CDR3 is CASSSAGTGGNIQYF. The CDR3 DNA is TGTGCCAGCAGCTCGGCGGGGACAGGGGGCAACATTCAGTACTTC.